This entry describes one T cell receptor beta chain. The target antigen is unknown. Sequencing used immunoSEQ multiplex PCR; TCRdb keeps in-frame clones, though not all of them. The data hold approximately 68,000 clones, with roughly nine tenths observed a single time. This entry comes from a study of siplizumab effects on memory and regulatory T cells. V dropped 6 bases and J dropped 2 bases, with 15 bases sitting between them. The CDR3 has 15 residues. CDR1 LNHDA and CDR2 SQIVND come from the germline V gene (reference sequence). Broader study findings: A major contribution to the alloresponse seemed to be made by naive T cells, which seemed more diverse than memory cells. Left unconfirmed was the suppressive function of proliferating Tregs from siplizumab cultures.

This TCR was recovered from a human donor in good health. The chain uses TRBV19 and TRBJ2-3, with D unclear. The material sequenced was CD8+ T cells sorted from blood. The CDR3 DNA reads TGTGCCAGTAGGCGGACCAAAATTGACACAGATACGCAGTATTTT. Encoded protein: CASRRTKIDTDTQYF.